This T cell receptor (beta chain) derives from a study of tumor and adjacent non-tumor tissue in lung cancer. For the study at large: Histology: 11 to 13 adenocarcinoma, a couple of squamous cell carcinoma, 1 small cell lung cancer. Study-wide points: TCR diversity was significantly greater in tumor than normal lung tissue. In normal lung, the top 100 clones were significantly more dominant than in tumor.

Looked up from germline, CDR1 is MGHRA and CDR2 is YSYEKL. The CDR3 is 15 amino acids. The table lists this clonotype with a count of one. As yet, its antigen is unknown. The junction departs from the called germline gene at one end, perhaps through a read error. The template was RNA from unsorted bulk tissue. Distant lung tissue was collected more than 3 cm away from the tumor edge. Three rounds of nested PCR, following a modified ARM-PCR protocol, produced the TCRbeta library. One entry per CDR3 protein results from TCRdb running MiXCR on the multiplex PCR reads. The sample yields more than 75,000 distinct CDR3 sequences, about 80% seen once.

The chain uses TRBV4-1 and TRBJ2-7; D possibly matches TRBD1 or TRBD2 (6 bases each). Sequencing was performed on distant non-tumor lung tissue. This TCR was recovered from a man aged 60 to 75 with small cell lung cancer. CDR3 residues: CTSSQGGAAGYEQYF. The CDR3 DNA follows: TGCACCAGCAGTCAAGGGGGTGCGGCGGGGTACGAGCAGTACTTC.